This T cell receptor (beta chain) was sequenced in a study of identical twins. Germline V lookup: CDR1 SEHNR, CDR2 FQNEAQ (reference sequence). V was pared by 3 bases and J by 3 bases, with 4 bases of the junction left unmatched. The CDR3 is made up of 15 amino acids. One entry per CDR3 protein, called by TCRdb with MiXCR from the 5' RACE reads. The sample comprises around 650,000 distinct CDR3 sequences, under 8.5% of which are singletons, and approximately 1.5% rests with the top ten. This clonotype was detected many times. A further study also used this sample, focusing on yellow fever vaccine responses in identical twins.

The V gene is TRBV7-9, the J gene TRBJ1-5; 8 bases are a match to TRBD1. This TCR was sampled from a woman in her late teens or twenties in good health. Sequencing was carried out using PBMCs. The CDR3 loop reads CASSLDREPNQPQHF. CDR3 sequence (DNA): TGTGCCAGCAGCTTGGACAGGGAGCCCAATCAGCCCCAGCATTTT.